This T cell receptor beta chain was observed in a study of T cell responses to AZD1222 COVID-19 vaccine. General study findings and limits: Targets within unmutated variant regions were reportedly found for nearly half of spike-specific TCRs. Among the donors, most were white British and more were female, and clonal diversity was possibly underestimated.

As regards this clone: The antigen is unknown.

Profiling relied on immunoSEQ multiplex PCR, and the TCRdb table lists in-frame clones only, not all of them. The sample lists about 160,000 clones, roughly nine tenths occurring once. The TCR originated in an adult in good health. The sequenced sample was peripheral blood, obtained on day 0 of AZD1222 vaccination.

The CDR3 protein is CASRVTGTNEKLFF. DNA of the CDR3: TGTGCCAGCCGGGTGACAGGGACTAATGAAAAACTGTTTTTT. The V gene is TRBV25-1, the J gene TRBJ1-4; 7 bases line up with TRBD1. The germline gives CDR1 MGHDK, CDR2 SYGVNS. This CDR3 has 14 residues. Germline trimming cut 8 bases from V and 2 bases from J; bases unmatched to any gene: 5.